The rows below give T cell receptor beta chains drawn from one sample of a study of CD8 T cells in ankylosing spondylitis. Using its own MiXCR run on the 5' RACE reads, TCRdb lists one record per CDR3 protein. The sample comprises some 100,000 distinct CDR3 sequences, about 8% of which are singletons, and roughly 9.9% rests with the top ten. The sample taken for sequencing was blood, either unsorted or a sorted T cell fraction (not recorded which). These receptors all come from a male donor with ankylosing spondylitis or in good health (not recorded which). CDR3s include the opening cysteine and the closing phenylalanine or tryptophan. A D gene is named only where the DNA matches it firmly. Rows give clone size only sometimes, using once, few, many, or a class for an expanded clone.

v_call	clone_size	j_call	d_call	cdr3_aa	cdr3_nt
TRBV7-9	-	TRBJ2-7	-	CASSLGAAVEQYF	TGTGCCAGCAGCTTAGGGGCCGCGGTCGAGCAGTACTTC
TRBV4-3	many	TRBJ1-2	-	CASSQETRGGYTF	TGCGCCAGCAGCCAAGAAACCAGGGGCGGCTACACCTTC
TRBV7-2	many	TRBJ1-1	-	CASSPRSGDGAFF	TGTGCCAGCAGCCCCCGTTCCGGGGATGGAGCTTTCTTT
TRBV5-1	many	TRBJ2-7	TRBD1	CASSLGQGAYEQYF	TGCGCCAGCAGCTTAGGACAGGGGGCCTACGAGCAGTACTTC
TRBV20-1	-	TRBJ1-3	-	CSANRDISGNTIYF	TGCAGTGCTAACCGGGACATCTCTGGAAACACCATATATTTT
TRBV5-1	many	TRBJ2-5	-	CASSLDGARETQYF	TGCGCCAGCAGCTTGGATGGGGCCAGGGAGACCCAGTACTTC
TRBV3-1	once	TRBJ2-1	TRBD2	CATSPGRVAGGLQFF	TGTGCCACCTCCCCCGGGAGGGTAGCGGGGGGGCTCCAGTTCTTC
TRBV4-2	-	TRBJ1-5	-	CASSQGGLCSNQPQHF	TGTGCCAGCAGCCAAGGGGGACTGTGTAGCAATCAGCCCCAGCATTTT
TRBV24-1	many	TRBJ2-2	-	CATSDFNTGELFF	TGTGCCACCAGTGACTTCAACACCGGGGAGCTGTTTTTT
TRBV5-1	many	TRBJ1-3	-	CASSLAVAGNTIYF	TGCGCCAGCAGCTTGGCAGTCGCTGGAAACACCATATATTTT
TRBV4-2	many	TRBJ2-5	-	CASSPEEYAATQYF	TGTGCCAGCAGCCCCGAGGAGTATGCTGCGACCCAGTACTTC
TRBV10-3	many	TRBJ2-1	TRBD1	CAIKGADSYNEQFF	TGTGCCATCAAGGGGGCAGATTCCTACAATGAGCAGTTCTTC
TRBV20-1	-	TRBJ2-1	TRBD2	CSARMAGGYNEQFF	TGCAGTGCTAGAATGGCGGGGGGATACAATGAGCAGTTCTTC
TRBV6-2/TRBV6-3	many	TRBJ1-5	-	CASSPLGPKGSNQPQHF	TGTGCCAGCAGTCCCCTGGGCCCTAAAGGAAGCAATCAGCCCCAGCATTTT
TRBV20-1	many	TRBJ2-3	TRBD2	CSARESASGKNTDTQYF	TGCAGTGCTAGAGAGTCTGCAAGCGGGAAGAACACAGATACGCAGTATTTT
TRBV4-2	many	TRBJ2-3	-	CASSQDSLGRDTQYF	TGTGCCAGCAGCCAAGATTCCCTCGGGCGGGATACGCAGTATTTT
TRBV7-2	many	TRBJ2-4	-	CASSSGSKNIQYF	TGTGCCAGCAGCTCAGGGTCCAAAAACATTCAGTACTTC
TRBV25-1	many	TRBJ2-5	-	CASSGTGAVDAPRKTQYF	TGTGCCAGCAGTGGCACCGGGGCCGTCGATGCTCCTAGGAAGACCCAGTACTTC
TRBV20-1	-	TRBJ1-1	TRBD1	CSARHRDRGNTEAFF	TGCAGTGCTAGACACCGGGACAGGGGTAACACTGAAGCTTTCTTT
TRBV12-3/TRBV12-4	many	TRBJ2-3	-	CASSFVSTTDTQYF	TGTGCCAGCAGTTTTGTATCTACCACAGATACGCAGTATTTT
TRBV9	few	TRBJ2-7	TRBD1	CASSLAGTGNYEQYF	TGTGCCAGCAGCCTAGCCGGGACAGGAAACTACGAGCAGTACTTC
TRBV20-1	many	TRBJ2-3	-	CSARARGGPSTDTQYF	TGCAGTGCTAGGGCCCGTGGGGGCCCAAGCACAGATACGCAGTATTTT
TRBV6-1	many	TRBJ2-3	TRBD1	CASSQRTGVKDTQYF	TGTGCCAGCAGTCAGCGGACAGGGGTTAAAGATACGCAGTATTTT
TRBV7-2	many	TRBJ2-7	TRBD2	CASSLVGTSGYEQYF	TGTGCCAGCAGCTTAGTTGGGACTAGCGGCTACGAGCAGTACTTC
TRBV18	many	TRBJ2-5	-	CVSSPPTHRETQYF	TGTGTCAGCTCACCACCGACCCACCGCGAGACCCAGTACTTC
TRBV25-1	many	TRBJ2-7	-	CASSPGEGVNYEQYF	TGTGCCAGCAGTCCAGGGGAAGGGGTCAACTACGAGCAGTACTTC
TRBV7-7	many	TRBJ2-2	-	CASAGHTGELFF	TGTGCTAGCGCGGGTCACACCGGGGAGCTGTTTTTT
TRBV2	many	TRBJ2-7	TRBD1	CASSLPGTGYYEQYF	TGTGCCAGCAGCCTACCCGGGACAGGGTACTACGAGCAGTACTTC
TRBV12-3/TRBV12-4	-	TRBJ2-2	-	CASSCKTGPNTGELFF	TGTGCCAGCAGTTGTAAGACAGGCCCGAACACCGGGGAGCTGTTTTTT
TRBV20-1	many	TRBJ2-2	TRBD1	CSAPDRANTGELFF	TGCAGTGCTCCCGACAGGGCGAACACCGGGGAGCTGTTTTTT
TRBV7-2	few	TRBJ2-7	-	CASRGGPLEQYF	TGTGCCAGCAGAGGGGGTCCTCTCGAGCAGTACTTC
TRBV7-8	many	TRBJ1-5	TRBD1	CASRADRGKVQPQHF	TGTGCCAGCAGGGCCGACAGGGGAAAAGTTCAGCCCCAGCATTTT
TRBV20-1	many	TRBJ1-2	-	CSAREGGAGYTF	TGCAGTGCTAGAGAAGGTGGGGCTGGCTACACCTTC
TRBV29-1	many	TRBJ2-1	-	CSHGTSYNEQFF	TGCAGCCACGGGACTTCTTACAATGAGCAGTTCTTC
TRBV10-3	many	TRBJ2-2	-	CAISRREGRGGELFF	TGTGCCATCAGCCGCCGGGAAGGCCGGGGCGGGGAGCTGTTTTTT
TRBV20-1	many	TRBJ1-6	-	CSAPRAPDLWNSPLHF	TGCAGTGCCCCGCGGGCGCCCGACCTGTGGAATTCACCCCTCCACTTT
TRBV5-1	many	TRBJ2-1	-	CASSLFNEQFF	TGCGCCAGCAGCTTGTTCAATGAGCAGTTCTTC
TRBV6-5	many	TRBJ2-7	-	CATGSYEQYF	TGTGCAACAGGCAGCTACGAGCAGTACTTC
TRBV30	-	TRBJ1-2	TRBD1	CAWTGTGRSYTF	TGTGCCTGGACGGGGACAGGCCGTAGCTACACCTTC
TRBV20-1	many	TRBJ2-1	-	CSARPIYNEQFF	TGCAGTGCGAGACCTATATACAATGAGCAGTTCTTC
TRBV18	-	TRBJ1-1	TRBD1	CASSPLNRLRQGAPSNTEAFF	TGTGCCAGCTCACCACTTAATAGGCTGAGACAGGGGGCCCCCTCGAACACTGAAGCTTTCTTT
TRBV5-1	many	TRBJ2-7	-	CASSRNGGSYEQYF	TGCGCCAGCAGCCGCAACGGGGGTTCCTACGAGCAGTACTTC
TRBV12-3/TRBV12-4	many	TRBJ2-7	-	CASGETGTFSYEQYF	TGTGCCAGCGGAGAGACAGGGACTTTCTCCTACGAGCAGTACTTC
TRBV6-2/TRBV6-3	many	TRBJ2-1	TRBD2	CASSWGGGANEQFF	TGTGCCAGCAGTTGGGGCGGGGGGGCCAATGAGCAGTTCTTC
TRBV6-2/TRBV6-3	many	TRBJ1-5	-	CATEEYSNQPRHF	TGTGCCACCGAGGAGTATAGCAATCAGCCCCGGCATTTT
TRBV12-5	many	TRBJ1-2	-	CASGFDGYTF	TGTGCTAGTGGTTTTGATGGCTACACCTTC
TRBV5-1	many	TRBJ2-7	-	CASRRDRSEQYF	TGCGCCAGCAGGCGCGACAGATCCGAGCAGTACTTC